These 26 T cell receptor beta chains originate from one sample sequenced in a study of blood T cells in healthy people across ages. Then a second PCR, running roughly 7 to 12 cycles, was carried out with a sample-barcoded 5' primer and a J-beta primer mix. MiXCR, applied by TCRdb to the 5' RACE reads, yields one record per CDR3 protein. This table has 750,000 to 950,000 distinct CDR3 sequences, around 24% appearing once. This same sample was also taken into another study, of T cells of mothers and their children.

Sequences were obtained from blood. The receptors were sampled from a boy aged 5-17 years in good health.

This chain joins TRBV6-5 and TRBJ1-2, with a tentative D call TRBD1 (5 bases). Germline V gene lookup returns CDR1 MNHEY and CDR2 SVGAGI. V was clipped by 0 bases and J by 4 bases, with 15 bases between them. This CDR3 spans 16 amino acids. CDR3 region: CASSYSTLGGSYGYTF. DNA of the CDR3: TGTGCCAGCAGTTACTCGACCCTCGGGGGAAGCTATGGCTACACCTTC.

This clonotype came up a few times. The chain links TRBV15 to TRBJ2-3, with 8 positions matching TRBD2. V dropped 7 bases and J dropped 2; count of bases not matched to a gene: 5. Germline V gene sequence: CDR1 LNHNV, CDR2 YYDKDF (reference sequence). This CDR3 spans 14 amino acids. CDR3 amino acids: CATMSTSVTDTQYF. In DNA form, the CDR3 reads TGTGCCACCATGTCGACTAGCGTCACAGATACGCAGTATTTT.

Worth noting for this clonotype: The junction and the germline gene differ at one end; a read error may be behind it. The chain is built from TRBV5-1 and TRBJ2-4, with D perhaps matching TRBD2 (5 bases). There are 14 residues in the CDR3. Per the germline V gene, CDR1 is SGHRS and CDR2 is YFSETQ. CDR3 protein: CASSLGRGIDIQHF. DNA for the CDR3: TGCGCCAGCAGCTTGGGTAGAGGGATAGACATTCAGCACTTC.

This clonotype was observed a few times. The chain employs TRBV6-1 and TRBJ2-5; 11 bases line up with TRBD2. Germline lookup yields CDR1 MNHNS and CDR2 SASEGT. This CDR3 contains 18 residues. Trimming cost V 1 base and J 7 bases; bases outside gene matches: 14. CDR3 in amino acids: CASSEGTSGLGGSGTQYF. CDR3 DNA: TGTGCCAGCAGTGAAGGGACTAGCGGGCTGGGGGGAAGTGGGACCCAGTACTTC.

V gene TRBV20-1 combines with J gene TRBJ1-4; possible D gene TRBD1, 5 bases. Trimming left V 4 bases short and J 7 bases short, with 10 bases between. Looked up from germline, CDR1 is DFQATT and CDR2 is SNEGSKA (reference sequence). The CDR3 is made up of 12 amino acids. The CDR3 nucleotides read TGCAGTGCTAATCAGGGAGGTGAAAAACTGTTTTTT. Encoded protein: CSANQGGEKLFF.

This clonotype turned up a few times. CDR3 amino acids: CASSESGQGYTF. CDR3 DNA: TGTGCCAGCAGTGAATCTGGGCAGGGCTACACCTTC. The V and J genes are TRBV25-1 and TRBJ1-2; D ambiguous. CDR1 is MGHDK, CDR2 SYGVNS, per germline. Trimming took off 1 base at V and 8 bases at J, with 8 bases between the two ends. This CDR3 region has 12 residues.

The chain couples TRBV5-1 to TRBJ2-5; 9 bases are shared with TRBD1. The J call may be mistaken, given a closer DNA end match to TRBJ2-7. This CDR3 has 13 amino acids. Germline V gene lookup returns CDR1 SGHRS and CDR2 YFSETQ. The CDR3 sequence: CASRGTGNYEQYF. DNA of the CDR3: TGCGCCAGCAGGGGGACAGGGAATTACGAGCAGTACTTC.

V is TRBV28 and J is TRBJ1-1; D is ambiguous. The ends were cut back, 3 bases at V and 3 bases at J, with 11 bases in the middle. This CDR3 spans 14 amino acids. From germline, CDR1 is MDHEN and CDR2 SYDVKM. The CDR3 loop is CASSLFLRDTEAFF. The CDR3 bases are TGTGCCAGCAGTTTGTTTCTGAGGGACACTGAAGCTTTCTTT.

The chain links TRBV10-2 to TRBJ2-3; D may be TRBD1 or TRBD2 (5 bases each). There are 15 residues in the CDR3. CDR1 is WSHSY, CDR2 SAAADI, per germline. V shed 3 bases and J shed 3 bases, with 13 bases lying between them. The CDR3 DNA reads TGCGCCAGCAGTGAACCCTGGGGGAGAACAGATACGCAGTATTTT. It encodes CASSEPWGRTDTQYF.

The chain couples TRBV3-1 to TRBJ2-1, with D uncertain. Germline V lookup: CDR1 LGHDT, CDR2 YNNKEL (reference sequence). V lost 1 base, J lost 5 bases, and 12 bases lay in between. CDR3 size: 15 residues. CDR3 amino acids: CASSQAPTADNEQFF. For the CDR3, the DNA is TGTGCCAGCAGCCAAGCTCCCACGGCGGACAATGAGCAGTTCTTC.

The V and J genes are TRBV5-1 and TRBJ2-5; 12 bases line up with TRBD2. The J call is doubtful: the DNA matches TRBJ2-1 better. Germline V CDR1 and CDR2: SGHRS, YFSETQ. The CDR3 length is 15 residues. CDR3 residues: CASSFTSGGRNEQFF. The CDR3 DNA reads TGCGCCAGCAGCTTTACTAGCGGGGGGCGGAATGAGCAGTTCTTC.

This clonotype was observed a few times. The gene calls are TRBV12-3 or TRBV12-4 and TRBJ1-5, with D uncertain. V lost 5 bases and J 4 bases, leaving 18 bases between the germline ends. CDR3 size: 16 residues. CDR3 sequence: CASSPHRPRGNQPQHF. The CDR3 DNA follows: TGTGCCAGCAGTCCGCACCGGCCCCGAGGGAATCAGCCCCAGCATTTT.

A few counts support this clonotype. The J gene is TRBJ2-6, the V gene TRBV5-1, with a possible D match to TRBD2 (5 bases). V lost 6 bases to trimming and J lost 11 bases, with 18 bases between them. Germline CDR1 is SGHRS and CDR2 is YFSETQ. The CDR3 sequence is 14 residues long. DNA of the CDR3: TGCGCCAGCACCCTGAGGACTCACTCCGACGTCCTGACTTTC. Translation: CASTLRTHSDVLTF.

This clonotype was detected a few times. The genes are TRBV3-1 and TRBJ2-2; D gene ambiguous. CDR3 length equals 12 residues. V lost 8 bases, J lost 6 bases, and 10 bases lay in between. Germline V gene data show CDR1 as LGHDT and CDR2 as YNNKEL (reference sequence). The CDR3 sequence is CASSDMAGELFF. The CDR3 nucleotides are TGTGCCAGCTCCGATATGGCCGGGGAGCTGTTTTTT. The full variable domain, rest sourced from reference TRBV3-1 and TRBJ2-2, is DTAVSQTPKYLVTQMGNDKSIKCEQNLGHDTMYWYKQDSKKFLKIMFSYNNKELIINETVPNRFSPKSPDKAHLNLHINSLELGDSAVYFCASSDMAGELFFGEGSRLTVL.

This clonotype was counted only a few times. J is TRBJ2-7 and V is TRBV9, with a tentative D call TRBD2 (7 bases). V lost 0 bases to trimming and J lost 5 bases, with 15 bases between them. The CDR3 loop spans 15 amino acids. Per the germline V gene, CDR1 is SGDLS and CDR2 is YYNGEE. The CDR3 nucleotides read TGTGCCAGCAGCGTAGGTCCGGCGGGGGCGAACGAGCAGTACTTC. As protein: CASSVGPAGANEQYF.

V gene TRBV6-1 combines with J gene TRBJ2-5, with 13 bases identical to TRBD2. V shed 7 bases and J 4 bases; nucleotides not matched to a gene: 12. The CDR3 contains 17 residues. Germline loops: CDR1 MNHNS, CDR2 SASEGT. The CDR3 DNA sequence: TGTGCCAGCACTAAGGGACTAGCGGGGTACCCTGGAGAGACCCAGTACTTC. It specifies CASTKGLAGYPGETQYF.

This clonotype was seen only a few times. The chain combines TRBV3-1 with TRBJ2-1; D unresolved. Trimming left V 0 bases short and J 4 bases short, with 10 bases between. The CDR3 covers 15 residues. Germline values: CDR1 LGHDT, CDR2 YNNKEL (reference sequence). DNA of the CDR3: TGTGCCAGCAGCCAAGACGGCGGCCTATACAATGAGCAGTTCTTC. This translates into CASSQDGGLYNEQFF.

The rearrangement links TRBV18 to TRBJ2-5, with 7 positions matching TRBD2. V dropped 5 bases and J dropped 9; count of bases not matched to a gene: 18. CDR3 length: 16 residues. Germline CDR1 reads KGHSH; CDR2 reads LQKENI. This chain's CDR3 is CASSSRSGDPYVAQYF. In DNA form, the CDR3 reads TGTGCCAGCTCAAGTCGCAGCGGGGACCCTTATGTGGCCCAGTACTTC.

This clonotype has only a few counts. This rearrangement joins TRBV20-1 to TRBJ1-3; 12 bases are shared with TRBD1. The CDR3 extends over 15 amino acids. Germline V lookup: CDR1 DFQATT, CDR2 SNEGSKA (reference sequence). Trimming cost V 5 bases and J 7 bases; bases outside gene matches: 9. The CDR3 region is CSAAGTGGNGNTIYF. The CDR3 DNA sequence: TGCAGTGCTGCCGGGACAGGGGGCAATGGTAACACCATATATTTT.

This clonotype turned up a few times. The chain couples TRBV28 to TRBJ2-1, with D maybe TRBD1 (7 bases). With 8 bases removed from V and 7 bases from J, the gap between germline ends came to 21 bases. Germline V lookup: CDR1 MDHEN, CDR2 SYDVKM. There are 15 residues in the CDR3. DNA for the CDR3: TGTGCCAGCTGGGGGGCGCAGGGGGTGGGAAATGAGCAGTTCTTC. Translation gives CASWGAQGVGNEQFF.

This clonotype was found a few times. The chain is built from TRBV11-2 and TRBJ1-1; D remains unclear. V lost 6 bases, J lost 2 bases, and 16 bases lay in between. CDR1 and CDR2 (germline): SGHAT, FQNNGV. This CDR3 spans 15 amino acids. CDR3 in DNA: TGTGCCAGCAGGCGGGTAGCGGCACTAAACACTGAAGCTTTCTTT. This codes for CASRRVAALNTEAFF.

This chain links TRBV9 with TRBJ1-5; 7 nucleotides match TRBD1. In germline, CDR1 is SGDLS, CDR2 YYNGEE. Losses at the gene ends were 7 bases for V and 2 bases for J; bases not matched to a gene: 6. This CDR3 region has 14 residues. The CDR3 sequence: CASGEGQGNQPQHF. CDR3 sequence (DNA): TGTGCCAGCGGGGAAGGACAGGGCAATCAGCCCCAGCATTTT.

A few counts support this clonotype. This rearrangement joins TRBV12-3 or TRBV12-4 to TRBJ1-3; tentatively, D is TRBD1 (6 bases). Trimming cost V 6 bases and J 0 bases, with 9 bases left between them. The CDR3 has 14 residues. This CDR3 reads CASRQDSSGNTIYF. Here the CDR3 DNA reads TGTGCCAGCAGACAGGACAGCTCTGGAAACACCATATATTTT.

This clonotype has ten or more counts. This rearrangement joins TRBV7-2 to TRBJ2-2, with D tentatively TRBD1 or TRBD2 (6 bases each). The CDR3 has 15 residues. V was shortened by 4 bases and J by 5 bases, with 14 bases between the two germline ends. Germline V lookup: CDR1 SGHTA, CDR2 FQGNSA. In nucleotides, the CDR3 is TGTGCCAGCAGCTCCGGGGGCTGGCGGACCGGGGAGCTGTTTTTT. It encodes CASSSGGWRTGELFF.

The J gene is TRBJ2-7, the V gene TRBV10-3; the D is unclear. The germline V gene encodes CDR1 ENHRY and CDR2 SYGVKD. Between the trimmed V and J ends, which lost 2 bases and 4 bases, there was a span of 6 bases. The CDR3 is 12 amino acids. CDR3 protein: CAISEPRYEQYF. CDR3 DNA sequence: TGTGCCATCAGTGAGCCCAGGTACGAGCAGTACTTC.

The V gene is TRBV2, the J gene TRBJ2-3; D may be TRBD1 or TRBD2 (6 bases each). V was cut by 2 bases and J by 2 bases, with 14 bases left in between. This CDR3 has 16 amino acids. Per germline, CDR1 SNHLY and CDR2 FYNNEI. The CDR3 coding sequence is TGTGCCAGCAGTGAATACGGGGGCGCGACCACAGATACGCAGTATTTT. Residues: CASSEYGGATTDTQYF.